This T cell receptor (beta chain) was identified during a study of blood T cell repertoires in COVID-19. Per the original methods: Nucleated cell number was recorded as an estimate derived from reference gene primer amplification. Clones were sequenced by immunoSEQ multiplex PCR, and TCRdb holds only the in-frame ones, with some missing. V and J calls and clone size are as listed in that table; D and trimming were resolved from the DNA. The sample shows 200,000 or so clones, around nine tenths of them seen only once. The CDR3 length is 13 residues. Per the germline V gene, CDR1 is SGHKS and CDR2 is YYEKEE (reference sequence). The V gene lost 1 base and the J gene lost 1 base, with 6 bases spanning the gap.

Sample: peripheral blood. The rearrangement links TRBV5-5 to TRBJ2-7; D is unclear. The sequence was obtained from a man aged 50-60 years with COVID-19, enrolled during active disease. The CDR3 protein is CASSLILSYEQYF. CDR3 nucleotide sequence: TGTGCCAGCAGCTTGATCCTATCCTACGAGCAGTACTTC. Variable domain in full (rest from reference TRBV5-5 and TRBJ2-7): DAGVTQSPTHLIKTRGQQVTLRCSPISGHKSVSWYQQVLGQGPQFIFQYYEKEERGRGNFPDRFSARQFPNYSSELNVNALLLGDSALYLCASSLILSYEQYFGPGTRLTVT.